These T cell receptor beta chains were read from a single sample in a study of read filtering for tumor transcriptome and immune sequencing. TCRdb re-called the reads through MiXCR, storing one row per CDR3 protein. The sample lists approximately 140,000 distinct CDR3 sequences, less than 15% occurring once. Sequencing used a population of CD138-negative cells sorted from bone marrow. The receptors were sampled from a donor older than 35 with multiple myeloma. CDR3s leave out the opening cysteine and the closing phenylalanine or tryptophan.

TRBV28	ASSLRPGASNEKLF
TRBV27	ASSLNGLEAF
TRBV12-3/TRBV12-4	ASSNWTVGETQY
TRBV7-2	ASSRNRKNTEAF
TRBV10-3	AISHGQGNTEAF
TRBV20-1	SARGGSSYNSPLH
TRBV30	AWTPGEGAQQETQY
TRBV20-1	SARDRGRLITTGELF
TRBV11-1	ASRETSGTYEQY
TRBV7-8	ASSSDRGQEKLF
TRBV4-2	ASSQEETQY
TRBV6-2/TRBV6-3	ATEGGVVNNEQF
TRBV7-9	ASSLGVGASYEQY
TRBV30	AWETGGTDTQY
TRBV20-1	SAPTGYNEQF
TRBV5-1	ASRRKFTDTQY
TRBV25-1	ASSEFGSGIYNEQF
TRBV4-2	ASSPGEGSETQY
TRBV4-2	ASSQPGTSTGRDYNEQF
TRBV7-9	ASSSQGQPRSYEQY